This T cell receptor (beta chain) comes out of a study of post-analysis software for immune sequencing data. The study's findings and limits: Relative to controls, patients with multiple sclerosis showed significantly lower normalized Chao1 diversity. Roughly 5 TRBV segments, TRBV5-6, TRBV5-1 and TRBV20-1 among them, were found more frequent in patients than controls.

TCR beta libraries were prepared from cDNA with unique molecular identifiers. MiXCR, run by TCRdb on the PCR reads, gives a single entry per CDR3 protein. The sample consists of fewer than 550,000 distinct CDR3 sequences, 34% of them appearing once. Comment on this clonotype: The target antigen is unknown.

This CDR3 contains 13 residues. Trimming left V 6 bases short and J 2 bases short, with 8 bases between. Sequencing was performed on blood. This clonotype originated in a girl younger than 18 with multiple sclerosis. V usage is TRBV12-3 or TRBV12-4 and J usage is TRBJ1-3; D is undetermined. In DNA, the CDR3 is TGTGCCAGCAGCAAGATTCCTGGAAACACCATATATTTT. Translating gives CASSKIPGNTIYF.